Listed here is a single T cell receptor (beta chain). Its specificity is not known. The V end was cut by 4 bases, the J end by 1 base, with 17 bases between. The CDR3 extends over 17 amino acids. Per germline, CDR1 SNHLY and CDR2 FYNNEI. The method was immunoSEQ multiplex PCR; TCRdb's version includes in-frame clones alone and lacks a portion of them. The top ten clones hold around 1.9% of a sample with more than 150,000 clones, nearly 95% of them seen once. This record comes from a study of T cell responses to AZD1222 COVID-19 vaccine. General observations from the study: When two AZD1222 doses had been given, Spike-specific TCR breadth and depth rose. Baseline antibody screening turned up just six or seven seropositive AZD1222 recipients. Donors, mostly white British, included more females; clonal diversity was possibly underestimated. Unmutated variant regions reportedly attract nearly half of all spike-specific TCRs.

The TCR comes from an adult who received the AZD1222 COVID-19 vaccine. Material: peripheral blood, obtained 28 days after the second AZD1222 dose. This chain uses TRBV2 with TRBJ1-5, with D perhaps TRBD1 (5 bases). CDR3 loop: CASSAYRGAKSNQPQHF. In nucleotides, the CDR3 is TGTGCCAGCAGTGCGTATCGGGGCGCGAAAAGCAATCAGCCCCAGCATTTT.